A single TCR beta chain is shown here with its context. The data belong to a study of blood T cell repertoires in COVID-19. Study overall: The study drew acute and convalescent COVID-19 samples from the United States, Italy and Spain. In each case, the material was cDNA or gDNA derived from T cells, B-cell-depleted T cells, or PBMCs.

In the original analysis: Reference gene primer amplification gave nucleated cell count estimates. Only in-frame clones appear in the TCRdb table, and some are missing; sequencing was by immunoSEQ multiplex PCR. The V and J calls and clone size come from that table; D and trimming were worked out from the DNA. The repertoire holds fewer than 200,000 clones, 88% seen once, with 20% to 30% in the top ten. V was pared by 5 bases and J by 4 bases, with 6 bases of the junction left unmatched. The CDR3 consists of 15 residues. Germline V gene data show CDR1 as KGHSH and CDR2 as LQKENI. The chain joins TRBV18 to TRBJ1-3; TRBD1 aligns across 9 bases. Sequenced sample: peripheral blood. This clonotype originated in a man between 60 and 75 years old with acute or convalescent COVID-19. The chain's CDR3 is CASSSNRGRGNTIYF. CDR3 in DNA: TGTGCCAGCTCATCAAACAGGGGGCGAGGAAACACCATATATTTT. Combining the CDR3 with reference TRBV18 and TRBJ1-3 gives the whole variable domain NAGVMQNPRHLVRRRGQEARLRCSPMKGHSHVYWYRQLPEEGLKFMVYLQKENIIDESGMPKERFSAEFPKEGPSILRIQQVVRGDSAAYFCASSSNRGRGNTIYFGEGSWLTVV.